This is a list of T cell receptor beta chains from one sample in a study of blood T cell repertoires in COVID-19. Assay used: immunoSEQ multiplex PCR; TCRdb lists only in-frame clones, some missing. Here the sample spans roughly 570,000 clones, roughly nine tenths being singletons. Sequenced sample: peripheral blood. Receptor source: a woman aged 45 to 65 with COVID-19, enrolled during active disease. Each CDR3 is given with its conserved first and last residue. A D gene is named only where the DNA matches it firmly. A row's size may be missing; if present it is once, few, many or a size class.

J	size	V	D	CDR3	DNA
TRBJ1-4	.	TRBV25-1	.	CASSEGGGKLFF	TGTGCCAGCAGTGAGGGGGGAGGAAAACTGTTTTTT
TRBJ1-1	.	TRBV29-1	TRBD1	CSVNGRWDRGNSEAFF	TGCAGCGTTAACGGTCGATGGGACAGGGGGAATTCTGAAGCTTTCTTT
TRBJ1-6	once	TRBV10-2	.	CASSESISSPLHF	TGCGCCAGCAGTGAGTCGATCAGTTCACCCCTCCACTTT
TRBJ2-3	.	TRBV30	TRBD2	CAWPPGTIETDTQYF	TGTGCCTGGCCCCCAGGGACTATCGAGACAGATACGCAGTATTTT
TRBJ2-1	.	TRBV19	.	CASSQSSNNEQFF	TGTGCCAGTAGTCAATCAAGCAACAATGAGCAGTTCTTC
TRBJ2-7	.	TRBV5-4	TRBD1	CASSQSGTGLSYEQYF	TGTGCCAGCAGCCAGAGTGGGACAGGCCTCTCCTACGAGCAGTACTTC
TRBJ1-4	.	TRBV28	.	CASRQRGDPNEKLFF	TGTGCCAGCAGGCAGCGGGGGGACCCTAATGAAAAACTGTTTTTT
TRBJ2-5	.	TRBV5-4	.	CASRSDQETQYF	TGTGCCAGCAGATCCGACCAAGAGACCCAGTACTTC
TRBJ1-2	.	TRBV5-6	.	CASSLFTANYGYTF	TGTGCCAGCAGCTTGTTTACAGCTAACTATGGCTACACCTTC
TRBJ2-1	.	TRBV5-1	TRBD2	CASSSLSGGANEQFF	TGCGCCAGCAGCTCCCTTAGCGGGGGGGCTAATGAGCAGTTCTTC
TRBJ2-7	few	TRBV7-9	.	CASSLQGGEQYF	TGTGCCAGCAGCCTGCAGGGGGGCGAGCAGTACTTC
TRBJ2-1	.	TRBV12-3/TRBV12-4	TRBD1	CASTDGTGQFF	TGTGCCAGCACCGACGGGACAGGGCAGTTCTTC
TRBJ1-1	.	TRBV11-2	.	CASSLEGLIHTEAFF	TGTGCCAGCAGCTTAGAGGGGCTTATTCACACTGAAGCTTTCTTT
TRBJ2-1	.	TRBV23-1	TRBD1	CASSQKRDRGLYHEQFF	TGCGCCAGCAGTCAAAAACGCGACAGGGGGCTCTATCATGAGCAGTTCTTC
TRBJ1-1	.	TRBV18	.	CASSPRRGGEAFF	TGTGCCAGCTCACCTCGTCGGGGGGGTGAAGCTTTCTTT
TRBJ2-7	.	TRBV12-3/TRBV12-4	.	CASSLVSNYEQYF	TGTGCCAGCAGTTTAGTGTCAAACTACGAGCAGTACTTC
TRBJ2-2	.	TRBV5-5	TRBD1	CASSLGPGGLSGELFF	TGTGCCAGCAGCTTGGGGCCAGGGGGCTTGTCCGGGGAGCTGTTTTTT
TRBJ2-4	.	TRBV7-9	TRBD1	CASSWGTGKNIQYF	TGTGCCAGCAGCTGGGGGACAGGGAAAAACATTCAGTACTTC
TRBJ1-5	.	TRBV6-1	.	CASSEVGTGYQPQHF	TGTGCCAGCAGTGAAGTGGGTACGGGTTATCAGCCCCAGCATTTT
TRBJ2-3	.	TRBV2	.	CASSDLGGKGRADTQYF	TGTGCCAGCAGTGATCTTGGGGGGAAGGGACGGGCAGATACGCAGTATTTT
TRBJ1-2	.	TRBV7-9	TRBD1	CASSYAGQYYTF	TGTGCCAGCAGCTACGCGGGACAGTACTACACCTTC
TRBJ1-4	.	TRBV5-8	TRBD1	CASSLTGQGGEKLFF	TGTGCCAGCAGCCTGACTGGACAGGGGGGCGAAAAACTGTTTTTT
TRBJ1-1	.	TRBV27	.	CASSLLDRGTEAFF	TGTGCCAGCAGTTTGTTGGACAGAGGGACTGAAGCTTTCTTT
TRBJ2-7	.	TRBV19	.	CARQGDEQYF	TGTGCCCGCCAGGGTGACGAGCAGTACTTC
TRBJ1-2	.	TRBV3-1/TRBV3-2	TRBD1	CASSLTQGAGGYTF	TGTGCCAGCAGCCTGACACAGGGGGCGGGAGGCTACACCTTC
TRBJ2-7	.	TRBV7-2	.	CASSLELEQYF	TGTGCCAGCAGCCTTGAACTGGAGCAGTACTTC
TRBJ1-2	.	TRBV4-1	.	CASSQAGGLYGYTF	TGCGCCAGCAGCCAAGCTGGGGGCCTATATGGCTACACCTTC
TRBJ1-2	.	TRBV29-1	.	CSVESEYNYGYTF	TGCAGCGTTGAATCAGAATACAACTATGGCTACACCTTC